A single sample gave rise to the 7 T cell receptor beta chains below, sequenced in a study of blood T cell repertoires in COVID-19. Data came from immunoSEQ multiplex PCR; TCRdb stores just in-frame clones and leaves some out. The sample has 250,000 to 350,000 clones; 90% are singletons. What was sequenced was PBMCs or T cells enriched from blood (not recorded which). These receptors originate from a woman between 18 and 30 years old with acute COVID-19.

The J gene is TRBJ2-7, the V gene TRBV28; 11 bases are a match to TRBD2. Trimming cost V 0 bases and J 7 bases; bases outside gene matches: 14. Germline V CDR1 and CDR2: MDHEN, SYDVKM. CDR3 length equals 18 residues. The DNA of the CDR3 is TGTGCCAGCAGTTTATGGGAGTGGGTAGCGGGAGGGCCGGGGGAGCAGTACTTC. It translates to CASSLWEWVAGGPGEQYF. The variable domain in full, with the rest retrieved from reference TRBV28 and TRBJ2-7, is DVKVTQSSRYLVKRTGEKVFLECVQDMDHENMFWYRQDPGLGLRLIYFSYDVKMKEKGDIPEGYSVSREKKERFSLILESASTNQTSMYLCASSLWEWVAGGPGEQYFGPGTRLTVT.

V is TRBV19 and J is TRBJ1-3, with 7 nucleotides matching TRBD1. V lost 6 bases, J lost 4 bases, and 9 bases stayed unmatched. This CDR3 is 15 amino acids long. CDR1 and CDR2 from the germline V gene are LNHDA and SQIVND (reference sequence). The CDR3 bases are TGTGCCAGTAGCCGAAACAGGGGATCAGGAAACACCATATATTTT. As protein: CASSRNRGSGNTIYF.

This chain connects TRBV2 to TRBJ1-6; D gene ambiguous. Germline V gene sequence: CDR1 SNHLY, CDR2 FYNNEI. CDR3 length equals 13 residues. V was trimmed by 4 bases and J by 6 bases, leaving 7 bases between them. For the CDR3, the DNA is TGTGCCAGCAGTGGTCAGTTTAATTCACCCCTCCACTTT. It yields the protein CASSGQFNSPLHF.

V is TRBV11-3 and J is TRBJ2-5; TRBD2 matches 10 bases. CDR1 is SGHNT, CDR2 YENEEA, per germline. Trimming cost V 3 bases and J 4 bases; bases outside gene matches: 8. This CDR3 region has 16 residues. The CDR3 nucleotides read TGTGCCAGCAGCTTCGGAGTCAGCGGGAGGGCAGAGACCCAGTACTTC. Encoded protein: CASSFGVSGRAETQYF.

This sequence joins TRBV6-5 and TRBJ1-4, with D uncertain. V was pared by 8 bases and J by 0 bases, with 10 bases between. The CDR3 is 14 residues long. Germline V gives CDR1 MNHEY, CDR2 SVGAGI. As DNA, the CDR3 is TGTGCCAGCTGCTTGGAGGCAACTAATGAAAAACTGTTTTTT. This encodes CASCLEATNEKLFF.

The chain couples TRBV5-1 to TRBJ2-7; D is possibly TRBD1 (5 bases). CDR3 length: 12 amino acids. Looked up from germline, CDR1 is SGHRS and CDR2 is YFSETQ. Trimming shortened V by 5 bases and J by 3 bases, and 9 bases separated the two germline ends. CDR3 bases: TGCGCCAGCAGGGAAGGGGTCTACGAGCAGTACTTC. It encodes CASREGVYEQYF. Combining the CDR3 with reference TRBV5-1 and TRBJ2-7 gives the whole variable domain KAGVTQTPRYLIKTRGQQVTLSCSPISGHRSVSWYQQTPGQGLQFLFEYFSETQRNKGNFPGRFSGRQFSNSRSEMNVSTLELGDSALYLCASREGVYEQYFGPGTRLTVT.

The J gene is TRBJ1-3, the V gene TRBV12-5; D is perhaps TRBD1 (5 bases). This CDR3 contains 17 residues. CDR1 and CDR2 (germline): LGHNT, FRNRAP. V shed 0 bases and J shed 2 bases, with 14 bases lying between them. The CDR3 DNA reads TGTGCTAGTGGTTTGGTCCCAACAGGTTTAACTGGAAACACCATATATTTT. This translates into CASGLVPTGLTGNTIYF.